The 15 T cell receptor beta chains below come from one sample, sequenced in a study of Graves' ophthalmopathy and Graves' hyperthyroidism (dated by TCRdb to the late 2010s). The instrument given in TCRdb is Illumina HiSeq 2000. TCR beta CDR3 regions were amplified from RNA transcripts for repertoire sequencing. A first-round RT-PCR used HTBI primers with the Qiagen OneStep RT-PCR kit, followed by a second-round multiplex PCR, size selection and purification. TCRdb itself trimmed the public reads at Q25 with fastp, ran MiXCR and retained productive beta chains. Duplicate CDR3 protein sequences are folded into a single record with the most common DNA and genes. This sample is represented by around 670,000 distinct CDR3 sequences; roughly 40% of them were singletons. The ten largest clones take up 44% of the sample. The material sequenced was peripheral blood. All receptors derive from an adult man with Graves' ophthalmopathy.

The rearrangement joins TRBV19 to TRBJ1-4, with unresolved D. Trimming left V 7 bases short and J 1 base short, with 16 bases between. Germline lookup yields CDR1 LNHDA and CDR2 SQIVND (reference sequence). This CDR3 contains 16 residues. CDR3 DNA: TGTGCCAGTACCTCATCTTGGTGGAGAACTAATGAAAAACTGTTTTTT. The encoded protein is CASTSSWWRTNEKLFF. Combining the CDR3 with reference TRBV19 and TRBJ1-4 gives the whole variable domain DGGITQSPKYLFRKEGQNVTLSCEQNLNHDAMYWYRQDPGQGLRLIYYSQIVNDFQKGDIAEGYSVSREKKESFPLTVTSAQKNPTAFYLCASTSSWWRTNEKLFFGSGTQLSVL.

J is TRBJ1-6 and V is TRBV20-1; D perhaps matches TRBD1 (6 bases). Trimming took off 2 bases at V and 5 bases at J, with 10 bases between the two ends. The CDR3 runs 14 residues. Per the germline V gene, CDR1 is DFQATT and CDR2 is SNEGSKA (reference sequence). CDR3 residues: CSARQGTNNSPLHF. Written as DNA, the CDR3 is TGCAGTGCTAGACAGGGGACGAATAATTCACCCCTCCACTTT.

The rearrangement uses TRBV24-1 and TRBJ2-7; D possibly corresponds to TRBD2 (7 bases). Germline V lookup: CDR1 KGHDR, CDR2 SFDVKD. The CDR3 length is 13 residues. Trimming removed 11 bases at V and 3 bases at J, with 16 bases between. The CDR3 protein is CASVGGAGYEQYF. In DNA form, the CDR3 reads TGTGCCAGCGTGGGGGGGGCTGGCTACGAGCAGTACTTC.

The chain joins TRBV12-3 or TRBV12-4 to TRBJ1-1, with a weak D call TRBD1 (6 bases). This CDR3 is built from 16 residues. V lost 5 bases and J 0 bases, leaving 16 bases between the germline ends. The CDR3 DNA reads as TGTGCCAGCAGTCCCAGGGGAAACATCATGAACACTGAAGCTTTCTTT. Translating it yields CASSPRGNIMNTEAFF.

This clonotype occurred many times. This chain joins TRBV15 and TRBJ2-2; no reliable D call. Trimming stripped 5 bases from V and 3 bases from J, with 13 bases between. This CDR3 has 15 residues. Germline CDR1 and CDR2: LNHNV and YYDKDF (reference sequence). The chain's CDR3 is CATSQPMADTGELFF. Written as DNA, the CDR3 is TGTGCCACCAGCCAACCGATGGCGGACACCGGGGAGCTGTTTTTT.

Worth noting for this clonotype: One end of the junction varies from germline; a read error may be responsible. The chain carries TRBV15 and TRBJ1-2; 7 positions agree with TRBD1. Per the germline V gene, CDR1 is LNHNV and CDR2 is YYDKDF (reference sequence). The CDR3 contains 14 residues. CDR3 coding DNA: TGTGCCAGCAGCGAGGGACAGAAAAACTATGGCTACACCTTC. Translation gives CASSEGQKNYGYTF.

This clonotype showed up just a few times. The chain carries TRBV2 and TRBJ2-7, with TRBD2 matching 12 bases. J was trimmed by 3 bases and V by 7 bases; bases with no gene match: 10. This CDR3 spans 16 amino acids. Looked up from germline, CDR1 is SNHLY and CDR2 is FYNNEI. This chain's CDR3 is CASTTGLAGPVYEQYF. Here the CDR3 DNA reads TGTGCCAGCACTACTGGACTAGCGGGGCCGGTCTACGAGCAGTACTTC. The full variable domain, its missing parts supplied by reference TRBV2 and TRBJ2-7, is EPEVTQTPSHQVTQMGQEVILRCVPISNHLYFYWYRQILGQKVEFLVSFYNNEISEKSEIFDDQFSVERPDGSNFTLKIRSTKLEDSAMYFCASTTGLAGPVYEQYFGPGTRLTVT.

In nucleotides, the CDR3 is TGTGCCAGCAGCGTAGGAGCCCCCGAGGATCAGCCCCTCCACTTT. Its protein product is CASSVGAPEDQPLHF. V is TRBV9 and J is TRBJ1-6; D not certain. Germline assignment: CDR1 SGDLS and CDR2 YYNGEE. The CDR3 is made up of 15 amino acids. V shed 0 bases and J shed 13 bases, with 17 bases lying between them. Full variable domain (outside the CDR3, taken from reference TRBV9 and TRBJ1-6): DSGVTQTPKHLITATGQRVTLRCSPRSGDLSVYWYQQSLDQGLQFLIQYYNGEERAKGNILERFSAQQFPDLHSELNLSSLELGDSALYFCASSVGAPEDQPLHFGNGTRLTVT.

This clonotype was found once. The chain recombines TRBV10-3 with TRBJ1-1; 8 bases agree with TRBD1. Trimming took 5 bases from V and 6 from J; bases not matched to a gene: 17. Germline V gives CDR1 ENHRY, CDR2 SYGVKD. CDR3 length: 17 amino acids. CDR3 region: CAISSTRNDRGGPEAFF. In DNA, the CDR3 is TGTGCCATCAGTTCCACGCGAAACGACAGGGGAGGCCCTGAAGCTTTCTTT.

The chain joins TRBV5-4 to TRBJ1-5; the D gene is possibly TRBD1 (6 bases). The V end was cut by 1 base, the J end by 5 bases, with 10 bases between. The germline V gene encodes CDR1 SGHNT and CDR2 YYREEE (reference sequence). The CDR3 extends over 14 amino acids. CDR3 nucleotide sequence: TGTGCCAGCAGCTTGAGGGGGACGGATCAGCCCCAGCATTTT. Its translation: CASSLRGTDQPQHF.

This clonotype was detected a few times. The chain combines TRBV7-9 with TRBJ1-2, with D possibly matching TRBD1 (5 bases). Trimming cost V 2 bases and J 2 bases, with 18 bases left between them. Germline lookup yields CDR1 SEHNR and CDR2 FQNEAQ (reference sequence). This CDR3 comprises 17 residues. CDR3 loop: CASSLWGREASNYGYTF. CDR3 bases: TGTGCCAGCAGCTTATGGGGCAGGGAGGCCTCGAACTATGGCTACACCTTC. Together with reference TRBV7-9 and TRBJ1-2, the CDR3 gives the full variable domain: DTGVSQNPRHKITKRGQNVTFRCDPISEHNRLYWYRQTLGQGPEFLTYFQNEAQLEKSRLLSDRFSAERPKGSFSTLEIQRTEQGDSAMYLCASSLWGREASNYGYTFGSGTRLTVV.

This clonotype was picked up a small number of times. The chain recombines TRBV9 with TRBJ2-7; 7 bases map to TRBD2. Trimming removed 0 bases from V and 5 bases from J; junction bases left unmatched: 8. The CDR3 contains 15 residues. The V gene's germline CDR1 is SGDLS and CDR2 YYNGEE. This CDR3 is CASSVVPQGGNEQYF. The DNA for the CDR3 is TGTGCCAGCAGCGTAGTCCCTCAGGGAGGGAACGAGCAGTACTTC.

A word on this clonotype: A much larger clone differs from this one at a single base, so this may be a read error. The rearrangement uses TRBV29-1 and TRBJ2-5; possibly TRBD2 for D (5 bases). The CDR3 covers 11 residues. The V gene's germline CDR1 is SQVTM and CDR2 ANQGSEA. The CDR3 bases are TGCAGTTGTCCGGGGTTTAAGACCCAGTACTTC. It codes for CSCPGFKTQYF.

This clonotype was seen a few times. The J gene is TRBJ2-7, the V gene TRBV7-9; 8 bases fit TRBD1. Germline V gives CDR1 SEHNR, CDR2 FQNEAQ (reference sequence). V shed 5 bases and J 1 base; nucleotides not matched to a gene: 10. The CDR3 is 16 amino acids. DNA for the CDR3: TGTGCCAGCAGCCAAGGTGATCGGACAGGGTCCTACGAGCAGTACTTC. Residues: CASSQGDRTGSYEQYF.

The table lists this clonotype with many counts. The chain carries TRBV20-1 and TRBJ2-7; D is perhaps TRBD1 (5 bases). The V end was cut by 2 bases, the J end by 7 bases, with 18 bases between. Germline V gene sequence: CDR1 DFQATT, CDR2 SNEGSKA (reference sequence). The CDR3 covers 14 residues. CDR3 region: CSARLYPGSDEQYF. DNA of the CDR3: TGCAGTGCTAGACTTTACCCAGGGTCGGATGAGCAGTACTTC.